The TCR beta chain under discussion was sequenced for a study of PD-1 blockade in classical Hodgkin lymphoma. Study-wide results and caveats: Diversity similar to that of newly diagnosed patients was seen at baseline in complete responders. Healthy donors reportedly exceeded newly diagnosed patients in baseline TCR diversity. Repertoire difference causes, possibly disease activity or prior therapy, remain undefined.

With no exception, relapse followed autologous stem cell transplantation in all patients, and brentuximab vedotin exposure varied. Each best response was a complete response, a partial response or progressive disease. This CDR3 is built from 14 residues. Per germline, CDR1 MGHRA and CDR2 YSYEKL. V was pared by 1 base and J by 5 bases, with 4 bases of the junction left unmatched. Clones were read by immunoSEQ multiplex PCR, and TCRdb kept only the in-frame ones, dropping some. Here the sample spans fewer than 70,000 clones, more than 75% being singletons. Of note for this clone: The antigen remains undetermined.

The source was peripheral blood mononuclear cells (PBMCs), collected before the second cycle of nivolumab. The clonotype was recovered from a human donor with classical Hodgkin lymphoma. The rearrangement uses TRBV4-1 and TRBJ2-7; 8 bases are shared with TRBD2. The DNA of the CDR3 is TGCGCCAGCAGCCAAGCAGTGGGACTAGACGAGCAGTACTTC. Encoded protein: CASSQAVGLDEQYF.